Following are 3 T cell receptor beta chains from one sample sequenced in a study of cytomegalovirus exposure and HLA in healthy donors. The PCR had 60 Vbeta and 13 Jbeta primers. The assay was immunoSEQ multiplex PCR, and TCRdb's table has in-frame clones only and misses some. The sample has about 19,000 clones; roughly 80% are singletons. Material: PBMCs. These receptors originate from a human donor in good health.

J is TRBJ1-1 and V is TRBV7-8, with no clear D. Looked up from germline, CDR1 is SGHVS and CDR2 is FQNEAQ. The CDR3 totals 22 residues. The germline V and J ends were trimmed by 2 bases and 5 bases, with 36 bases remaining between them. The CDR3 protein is CASSLSLNPRGLARFKWTEAFF. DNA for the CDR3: TGTGCCAGCAGCTTATCACTCAATCCTCGAGGTTTGGCGAGGTTTAAGTGGACTGAAGCTTTCTTT.

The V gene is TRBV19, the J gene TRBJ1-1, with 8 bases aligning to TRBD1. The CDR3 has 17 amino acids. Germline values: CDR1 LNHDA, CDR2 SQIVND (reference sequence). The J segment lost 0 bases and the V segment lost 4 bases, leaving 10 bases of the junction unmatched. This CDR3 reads CASSTYSGTGLNTEAFF. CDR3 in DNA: TGTGCCAGTAGTACCTATTCCGGGACAGGATTGAACACTGAAGCTTTCTTT.

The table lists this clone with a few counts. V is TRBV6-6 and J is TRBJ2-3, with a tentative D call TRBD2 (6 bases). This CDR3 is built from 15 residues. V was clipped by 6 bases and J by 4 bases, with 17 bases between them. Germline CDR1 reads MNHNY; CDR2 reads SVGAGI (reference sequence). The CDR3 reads CASRAPGLPADTQYF. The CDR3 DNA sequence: TGTGCCAGCAGGGCGCCGGGACTCCCTGCAGATACGCAGTATTTT.